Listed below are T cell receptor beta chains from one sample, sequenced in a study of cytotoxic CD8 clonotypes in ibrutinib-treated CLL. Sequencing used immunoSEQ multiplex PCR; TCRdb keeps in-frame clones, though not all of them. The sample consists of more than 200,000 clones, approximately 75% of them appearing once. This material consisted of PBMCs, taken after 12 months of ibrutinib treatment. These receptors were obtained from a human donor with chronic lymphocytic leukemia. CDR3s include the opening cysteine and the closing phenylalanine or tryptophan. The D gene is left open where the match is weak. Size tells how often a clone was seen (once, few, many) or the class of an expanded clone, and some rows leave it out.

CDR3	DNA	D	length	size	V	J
CSVEDAHLEQYF	TGCAGCGTTGAAGACGCCCACCTAGAGCAGTACTTC	-	12	-	TRBV29-1	TRBJ2-7
CAWSVIEDGYTF	TGTGCCTGGAGTGTAATAGAGGATGGCTACACCTTC	-	12	few	TRBV30	TRBJ1-2
CASSPDVVVGADTQYF	TGCGCCAGCAGCCCGGACGTAGTAGTAGGGGCAGATACGCAGTATTTT	-	16	-	TRBV5-1	TRBJ2-3
CASSLGAGAEQYF	TGTGCCAGCAGCCTGGGGGCTGGGGCCGAGCAGTACTTC	-	13	-	TRBV7-2	TRBJ2-7
CASSFDRGQDGYTF	TGCGCCAGCAGCTTTGACAGGGGGCAGGATGGCTACACCTTC	TRBD1	14	-	TRBV5-1	TRBJ1-2
CASSFRGRMNTEAFF	TGTGCCAGCAGTTTTCGGGGGAGGATGAACACTGAAGCTTTCTTT	-	15	-	TRBV28	TRBJ1-1
CASNRLAAGDTQYF	TGTGCCAGCAACCGACTAGCGGCTGGGGATACGCAGTATTTT	TRBD2	14	-	TRBV6-5	TRBJ2-3
CASSQDRVTIFHSNQPQHF	TGTGCCAGCAGCCAAGATCGAGTAACAATTTTTCATAGCAATCAGCCCCAGCATTTT	-	19	-	TRBV14	TRBJ1-5
CSGGLAGTTEQFF	TGCAGCGGGGGACTAGCGGGGACTACTGAGCAGTTCTTC	TRBD2	13	once	TRBV29-1	TRBJ2-1
CATSRDPGEGSPLHF	TGTGCCACCAGCAGAGATCCCGGGGAGGGTTCACCCCTCCACTTT	-	15	-	TRBV15	TRBJ1-6
CASSVDGVNYGYTF	TGTGCCAGCAGCGTAGACGGAGTTAACTATGGCTACACCTTC	-	14	-	TRBV9	TRBJ1-2
CASSRSPGQGIQPQHF	TGCGCCAGCAGCCGGTCCCCGGGACAGGGTATTCAGCCCCAGCATTTT	TRBD1	16	-	TRBV4-1	TRBJ1-5
CASNDIKDGYTF	TGTGCCAGTAACGACATTAAGGATGGCTACACCTTC	-	12	-	TRBV2	TRBJ1-2
CASKGEETQYF	TGTGCCAGCAAAGGGGAAGAGACCCAGTACTTC	-	11	-	TRBV2	TRBJ2-5
CASSYSYRADYGYTF	TGTGCCAGCAGTTACTCGTACAGGGCCGACTATGGCTACACCTTC	-	15	few	TRBV6-5	TRBJ1-2
CASSIALGDTQYF	TGTGCCAGTAGTATAGCTCTAGGGGATACGCAGTATTTT	-	13	-	TRBV19	TRBJ2-3
CASSDSGQGLKTQYF	TGCGCCAGCAGTGATAGTGGACAGGGGTTAAAGACCCAGTACTTC	TRBD1	15	-	TRBV10-2	TRBJ2-5
CASSNLGTGITEAFF	TGTGCCAGCAGTAACCTCGGGACAGGGATCACTGAAGCTTTCTTT	TRBD1	15	few	TRBV25-1	TRBJ1-1
CASSFYGPDLGEQYF	TGTGCCAGCAGTTTCTATGGGCCAGACTTGGGGGAGCAGTACTTC	-	15	-	TRBV28	TRBJ2-7
CASSETGLTYEQYF	TGTGCCAGCAGTGAGACAGGACTTACCTACGAGCAGTACTTC	-	14	-	TRBV6-1	TRBJ2-7
CASSPTGVLGEQYF	TGTGCCAGCTCACCGACCGGGGTTTTGGGCGAGCAGTACTTC	-	14	once	TRBV18	TRBJ2-7
CASSLRGNYGYTF	TGTGCCAGCAGTTTAAGGGGGAACTATGGCTACACCTTC	-	13	-	TRBV27	TRBJ1-2
CASSLVAPDTQYF	TGCGCCAGCAGCTTGGTAGCTCCAGATACGCAGTATTTT	-	13	-	TRBV5-1	TRBJ2-3
CASSLGNRNEQFF	TGTGCCAGCAGTTTGGGGAATCGGAATGAGCAGTTCTTC	-	13	-	TRBV27	TRBJ2-1
CTSSQLYSGGYEQYF	TGCACCAGCAGCCAACTCTATAGCGGGGGTTACGAGCAGTACTTC	-	15	once	TRBV1	TRBJ2-7
CASRETTRSYNEQFF	TGTGCCAGCAGGGAGACTACCCGCTCCTACAATGAGCAGTTCTTC	-	15	once	TRBV7-9	TRBJ2-1
CASSRQGAVDTGELFF	TGCGCCAGCAGCCGCCAGGGGGCCGTCGACACCGGGGAGCTGTTTTTT	TRBD1	16	-	TRBV4-1	TRBJ2-2
CASSLGSSVRGYGYTF	TGTGCCAGCAGCTTAGGATCGTCGGTACGAGGCTATGGCTACACCTTC	-	16	many	TRBV7-2	TRBJ1-2
CASSPRRGPGPKEQYF	TGTGCCAGCAGCCCTCGGAGGGGGCCGGGTCCTAAAGAGCAGTACTTC	-	16	once	TRBV13	TRBJ2-7
CASSKGLNNEQFF	TGTGCCAGCAGCAAGGGACTCAACAATGAGCAGTTCTTC	-	13	-	TRBV5-4	TRBJ2-1
CSAVNLGEAFF	TGCAGTGCCGTTAATCTAGGGGAAGCTTTCTTT	-	11	-	TRBV20-1	TRBJ1-1
CASSMGRGIYEQYF	TGTGCCAGTAGTATGGGCAGGGGGATCTACGAGCAGTACTTC	TRBD1	14	-	TRBV19	TRBJ2-7